The clone carrying this T cell receptor beta chain was seen at least ten times. Its specificity is unknown. The authors' total RNA extraction used unfractionated whole blood. The data derive from a study of human T cells and chemical hapten exposure. In the study overall: Across samples, TCR yields varied, mostly owing to small differences in pooled library volumes.

There are 12 residues in the CDR3. V gave up 4 bases and J gave up 11 bases, with 14 bases separating them. Overall study findings and caveats: No change in TCRs above 1 in 1000 frequency was produced by DPC sensitization.

The study used a library that attached unique molecular identifiers to individual cDNA molecules. As originally analysed: Sampled TCR counts reached a median of roughly 100,000 per sample, with values ranging from about 23,224 to 700,000. Each CDR3 protein gets one entry after TCRdb re-called the 5' RACE reads with MiXCR. The V and J calls come from TCRdb's annotation, not from the publication. The table records about 140,000 distinct CDR3 sequences, 4.1% of them present only once. This sequence was found in a female donor in good health. The gene calls are TRBV12-3 or TRBV12-4 and TRBJ1-1; tentatively, D is TRBD1 (5 bases). CDR3 bases: TGTGCCAGCAGTTCCGGGGCGCGAGGGGCTTTCTTT. This translates into CASSSGARGAFF.